This T cell receptor (beta chain) was observed in a study of CD8 T cells in ankylosing spondylitis. The CDR3 sequence is 13 residues long. Germline lookup yields CDR1 LNHDA and CDR2 SQIVND (reference sequence). V was pared by 3 bases and J by 6 bases, with 11 bases between. Quantitative molecular-barcoded 5'-RACE generated the TCR beta libraries. TCRdb re-called the 5' RACE reads with MiXCR, one entry per CDR3 protein. Of about 140,000 distinct CDR3 sequences in the sample, roughly 8.3% were seen once. This clonotype was recorded at least ten times. What it binds is not known. Broader study findings: Matched synovial fluid from ankylosing spondylitis patients was reported to be enriched for disease-linked clones. Several highly homologous variants made up a TCR beta motif, and this motif appeared characteristic of ankylosing spondylitis blood.

The sample comprised synovial fluid, either unsorted or a sorted T cell fraction (not recorded which). J is TRBJ1-2 and V is TRBV19; tentative D call: TRBD1 (6 bases). The source of this sequence is a male donor with ankylosing spondylitis. The CDR3 here is CASSIRAGDGYTF. DNA for the CDR3: TGTGCCAGTAGTATCAGGGCAGGGGATGGCTACACCTTC.